Sequencing of this T cell receptor (beta chain) was carried out in a study of blood T cells in healthy people across ages. Study background: Per two T cells, template switching captured roughly one barcoded beta molecule.

Broader study findings: From one million sequenced T cells, diversity estimates were lower bounds.

The germline CDR1 and CDR2 sequences are SGHKS and YYEKEE (reference sequence). With V trimmed by 4 bases and J by 4 bases, 13 bases remained unmatched. CDR3 length: 16 amino acids. Alongside a J-beta primer mix, a sample-barcoded 5' primer served in a second PCR lasting roughly 7 to 11 cycles. Every cDNA molecule bore a tag from a template-switch adaptor containing 12 random nucleotides. TCRdb redid the calling of the 5' RACE reads with MiXCR, one entry per CDR3 protein. The sample lists about 640,000 distinct CDR3 sequences, about 30% occurring once. With respect to this clonotype: Antigen specificity is unknown.

The gene calls are TRBV5-5 and TRBJ1-2; 7 bases align to TRBD1. Source material: blood. The sequence was obtained from a woman at least 80 years old in good health. This chain's CDR3 is CASSPYGQAGAYGYTF. The CDR3 DNA reads as TGTGCCAGCAGCCCGTACGGACAGGCGGGTGCCTATGGCTACACCTTC.